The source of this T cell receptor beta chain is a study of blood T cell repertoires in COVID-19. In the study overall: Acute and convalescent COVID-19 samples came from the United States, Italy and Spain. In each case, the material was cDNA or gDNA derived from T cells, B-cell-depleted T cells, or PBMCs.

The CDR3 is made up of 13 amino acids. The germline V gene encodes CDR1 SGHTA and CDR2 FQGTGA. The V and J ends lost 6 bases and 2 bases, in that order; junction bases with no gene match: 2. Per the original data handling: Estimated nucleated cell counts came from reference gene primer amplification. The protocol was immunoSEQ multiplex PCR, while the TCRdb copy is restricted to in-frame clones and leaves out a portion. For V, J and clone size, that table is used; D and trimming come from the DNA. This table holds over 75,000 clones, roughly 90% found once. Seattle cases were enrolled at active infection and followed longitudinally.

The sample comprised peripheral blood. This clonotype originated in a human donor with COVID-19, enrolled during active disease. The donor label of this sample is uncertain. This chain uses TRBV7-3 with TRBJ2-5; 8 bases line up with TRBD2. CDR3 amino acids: CASSVAGQETQYF. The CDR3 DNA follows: TGTGCCAGCAGTGTAGCGGGGCAAGAGACCCAGTACTTC.